Shown below are 17 T cell receptor beta chains from a single sample sequenced in a study of post-analysis software for immune sequencing data. Whole-study results and caveats: About five TRBV segments were more frequent in patients than controls; TRBV5-6, TRBV5-1 and TRBV20-1 belonged to this group.

No cognate antigen is known for these TCRs. cDNA libraries for TCR beta contained unique molecular identifiers. TCRdb redid the calling of the PCR reads with MiXCR, one entry per CDR3 protein. The sample lists 700,000 to 900,000 distinct CDR3 sequences; just over 45% were seen once. Sequencing used blood. Receptors were obtained from a girl aged 5-17 years with multiple sclerosis.

CDR3 DNA sequence: TGCAGTGCTAGCCCAGGAATGAACACTGAAGCTTTCTTT. Protein: CSASPGMNTEAFF. This chain links TRBV20-1 with TRBJ1-1; D uncertain. Germline CDR1 is DFQATT and CDR2 is SNEGSKA (reference sequence). The CDR3 totals 13 residues. The ends were cut back, 3 bases at V and 0 bases at J, with 8 bases in the middle.

V usage is TRBV6-1 and J usage is TRBJ2-5, with D tentatively TRBD1 (6 bases). The last part of the DNA fits TRBJ2-7 better; the J call may be wrong. In germline, CDR1 is MNHNS, CDR2 SASEGT. The CDR3 runs 14 residues. The CDR3 region is CASSQQGRGYEQYF. The CDR3 bases are TGTGCCAGCAGTCAACAGGGTCGAGGCTACGAGCAGTACTTC.

The chain employs TRBV12-3 or TRBV12-4 and TRBJ2-3; TRBD2 aligns across 9 bases. The CDR3 loop spans 15 amino acids. J gave up 1 base and V 5 bases, and 4 bases lay outside the gene matches. The CDR3 bases are TGTGCCAGCAGTCCTAGCGGGACTGGCACAGATACGCAGTATTTT. Its protein is CASSPSGTGTDTQYF.

This sequence joins TRBV5-4 and TRBJ2-3, with a tentative D call TRBD2 (5 bases). Per the germline V gene, CDR1 is SGHNT and CDR2 is YYREEE (reference sequence). The CDR3 is 16 amino acids. V was cut by 0 bases and J by 2 bases, with 13 bases left in between. CDR3 region: CASSLGPAADTDTQYF. CDR3 DNA sequence: TGTGCCAGCAGCTTGGGTCCAGCGGCAGACACAGATACGCAGTATTTT.

The gene calls are TRBV13 and TRBJ2-7; 7 positions agree with TRBD1. The junction had 7 bases not matched to a gene; V was cut back by 6 bases and J by 2 bases. Germline CDR1 reads PRHDT; CDR2 reads FYEKMQ (reference sequence). The CDR3 has 14 amino acids. CDR3 nucleotide sequence: TGTGCCAGCAGAAAAAGGGGGACAGCCTACGAGCAGTACTTC. It codes for CASRKRGTAYEQYF.

The CDR3 region is CASNPRTKTYNEQFF. The CDR3 bases are TGTGCCAGCAACCCGAGGACGAAAACCTACAATGAGCAGTTCTTC. This sequence joins TRBV27 and TRBJ2-1; D call uncertain. The germline V and J ends were trimmed by 7 bases and 2 bases, with 15 bases remaining between them. The CDR3 extends over 15 amino acids. The germline V gene encodes CDR1 MNHEY and CDR2 SMNVEV (reference sequence).

This chain uses TRBV28 with TRBJ2-1; the match to TRBD2 covers 12 bases. The CDR3 covers 18 residues. Trimming took 2 bases from V and 8 from J; bases not matched to a gene: 13. The germline gives CDR1 MDHEN, CDR2 SYDVKM. CDR3 region: CASSLPGASGRARDEQFF. CDR3 coding DNA: TGTGCCAGCAGTTTACCCGGAGCTAGCGGGAGGGCCAGGGATGAGCAGTTCTTC.

The J gene is TRBJ1-4, the V gene TRBV7-8; D remains unclear. The CDR3 is 16 amino acids. Germline V lookup: CDR1 SGHVS, CDR2 FQNEAQ. Trimming left V 5 bases short and J 0 bases short, with 13 bases between. CDR3 in DNA: TGTGCCAGCAGCCCATTCCGCGTTACAACTAATGAAAAACTGTTTTTT. Its protein is CASSPFRVTTNEKLFF.

The genes are TRBV6-2 or TRBV6-3 and TRBJ1-2; D perhaps matches TRBD1 (5 bases). Trimming took 7 bases from V and 7 from J, leaving 19 bases between them. CDR3 length equals 14 residues. The germline gives CDR1 MNHEY, CDR2 SVGEGT. The CDR3 sequence: CASNPTGLAGGYTF. The CDR3 DNA reads as TGTGCCAGCAACCCTACAGGCCTCGCCGGTGGCTACACCTTC.

J is TRBJ2-5 and V is TRBV12-3 or TRBV12-4; D unclear. The J call may be mistaken, given a closer DNA end match to TRBJ2-7. CDR3 length equals 15 residues. Written as DNA, the CDR3 is TGTGCCAGCAGTTTAGTAAAGGGCGTAGACTACGAGCAGTACTTC. This codes for CASSLVKGVDYEQYF.

Worth noting for this clonotype: A read error may produce the germline difference seen at one junction end. In DNA, the CDR3 is TGTGCCGGCAGTTTCGCCGGGCCTAGCTCCTACGAGCAGTACTTC. It encodes CAGSFAGPSSYEQYF. This chain connects TRBV12-3 or TRBV12-4 to TRBJ2-7, with D unresolved. This CDR3 region has 15 residues.

This sequence joins TRBV28 and TRBJ1-4, with TRBD1 as a possible D gene (6 bases). Trimming left V 9 bases short and J 0 bases short, with 14 bases between. This CDR3 is 15 amino acids long. Germline V gene sequence: CDR1 MDHEN, CDR2 SYDVKM. The CDR3, as DNA: TGTGCCAGTAACCTGGGGACAACAACTAATGAAAAACTGTTTTTT. Translation: CASNLGTTTNEKLFF.

This chain connects TRBV11-2 to TRBJ1-4; D gene ambiguous. Germline lookup yields CDR1 SGHAT and CDR2 FQNNGV. The CDR3 is 14 amino acids. V was shortened by 5 bases and J by 4 bases, with 11 bases between the two germline ends. The CDR3 protein is CASSDRTNNEKLFF. The DNA of the CDR3 is TGTGCCAGCAGCGATAGGACTAATAATGAAAAACTGTTTTTT.

This sequence joins TRBV4-2 and TRBJ2-3; D assignment may be TRBD1 or TRBD2 (5 bases each). Trimming removed 4 bases at V and 0 bases at J, with 14 bases between. Looked up from germline, CDR1 is LGHNA and CDR2 is YNFKEQ. The CDR3 sequence is 16 residues long. DNA for the CDR3: TGTGCCAGCAGCCCCAGGGACGGAATAAGCACAGATACGCAGTATTTT. Protein: CASSPRDGISTDTQYF.

The chain combines TRBV3-1 with TRBJ2-4, with a weak D call TRBD2 (5 bases). Germline CDR1 and CDR2: LGHDT and YNNKEL (reference sequence). The V end was cut by 4 bases, the J end by 1 base, with 14 bases between. This CDR3 spans 16 amino acids. The CDR3, as DNA: TGTGCCAGCAGCCCCTCATGGAGAGGGGCCAAAAACATTCAGTACTTC. Residues: CASSPSWRGAKNIQYF. Filled out from reference TRBV3-1 and TRBJ2-4, the complete variable domain reads DTAVSQTPKYLVTQMGNDKSIKCEQNLGHDTMYWYKQDSKKFLKIMFSYNNKELIINETVPNRFSPKSPDKAHLNLHINSLELGDSAVYFCASSPSWRGAKNIQYFGAGTRLSVL.

The gene calls are TRBV20-1 and TRBJ2-1; D unresolved. The CDR3 runs 16 residues. The germline V gene has CDR1 DFQATT and CDR2 SNEGSKA (reference sequence). V shed 3 bases and J shed 9 bases, with 24 bases lying between them. The CDR3 is CSAREGSLHWTGEQFF. Here the CDR3 DNA reads TGCAGTGCTAGGGAAGGATCTTTGCATTGGACCGGTGAGCAGTTCTTC.

The chain couples TRBV20-1 to TRBJ2-7; the match to TRBD2 covers 7 bases. The germline gives CDR1 DFQATT, CDR2 SNEGSKA (reference sequence). This CDR3 is 14 amino acids long. Trimming cost V 4 bases and J 6 bases; bases outside gene matches: 12. CDR3 nucleotide sequence: TGCAGTGCTACGATAAGCGGGAAGTATGGCGAGCAGTACTTC. It codes for CSATISGKYGEQYF.